The table lists the clone carrying this T cell receptor (beta chain) with a few counts. This record comes from a study of T cells in localized non-small cell lung cancer. Profiling relied on immunoSEQ multiplex PCR, and the TCRdb table lists in-frame clones only, not all of them. The table has approximately 4,100 clones, over 30% seen once. The CDR3 sequence is 12 residues long. V lost 3 bases and J lost 5, with 7 bases in between. The germline V gene has CDR1 LNHDA and CDR2 SQIVND (reference sequence). This TCR was sampled from a woman between 35 and 70 years old with stage I lung adenocarcinoma. The J gene is TRBJ1-2, the V gene TRBV19; D unresolved. This sample comprised lung tumor tissue, obtained before any cancer treatment. The CDR3: CASSIQSYGYTF. CDR3 bases: TGTGCCAGTAGTATCCAGAGTTATGGCTACACCTTC.